This T cell receptor beta chain was identified in a study of molecular identifiers for immune sequencing clone quantification. This clonotype was counted at least ten times. In germline, CDR1 is SEHNR, CDR2 FQNEAQ (reference sequence). Trimming removed 4 bases from V and 3 bases from J, with 11 bases in between. There are 14 residues in the CDR3. TCRdb analysed the PCR reads with MiXCR anew, one entry per CDR3 protein. The table lists 490,000 or so distinct CDR3 sequences, approximately 25% of them singletons. Libraries of naive CD8 T cells were made from 20,000 to 1,000,000 sorted cells. They used 10%, 30% or 50% RNA.

This rearrangement joins TRBV7-9 to TRBJ2-3, with a tentative D call TRBD1 (6 bases). This TCR was recovered from a human donor in good health. Some libraries in this study had Jurkat cell RNA spiked in. The source material was naive CD8+ T cells from blood, with Jurkat cell RNA spiked in. This sample's subset: FACS-sorted CD8+CD4-CCR7+CD45RA+ naive T cells. The CDR3 region has the DNA TGTGCCAGCAGCTCCTGGACAGTTACAGATACGCAGTATTTT. Amino acids: CASSSWTVTDTQYF.